Shown below are 32 T cell receptor beta chains from a single sample sequenced in a study of post-analysis software for immune sequencing data (dated by TCRdb to between 2014 and 2016). Their antigens remain unidentified. Library construction relied on PCR. Sequencing was performed on an Illumina HiSeq 2500. To reduce PCR and sequencing biases, unique molecular identifiers were built into the TCR beta cDNA libraries. Using fastp trimming at Q25 and MiXCR clonotype assembly, TCRdb reanalyzed the public sequencing data and kept in-frame beta chains. Entries that share a CDR3 protein sequence are merged under the most common genes and DNA. Within this sample are about 620,000 distinct CDR3 sequences, with around 44% of them counted one time only. Jointly, the top ten make up approximately 1.7% of the sample. Beyond this particular receptor, the publication reports: Significantly higher frequencies in patients than in controls were found for about 5 TRBV segments, including TRBV5-6, TRBV5-1 and TRBV20-1.

The sample comprised blood. These receptors came from a girl under 18 with multiple sclerosis.

V and J are TRBV6-5 and TRBJ2-3; 10 nucleotides line up with TRBD2. With 5 bases clipped from V and 0 bases from J, the junction kept 5 bases outside the gene matches. Germline V gives CDR1 MNHEY, CDR2 SVGAGI. The CDR3 sequence is 16 residues long. CDR3 DNA: TGTGCCAGCAGTACGGCGACTAGCGGGAGCACAGATACGCAGTATTTT. Translated, it gives CASSTATSGSTDTQYF.

V and J are TRBV20-1 and TRBJ1-2; TRBD1 might be the D (5 bases). Germline V gene lookup returns CDR1 DFQATT and CDR2 SNEGSKA (reference sequence). The ends were cut back, 0 bases at V and 4 bases at J, with 9 bases in the middle. The CDR3 is made up of 13 amino acids. The CDR3 spells CSARDDRPYGYTF. CDR3 coding DNA: TGCAGTGCTAGAGATGACAGACCCTATGGCTACACCTTC.

CDR3 nucleotides: TGTGCCAGCAGTTACAGCCTCAATGAGCAGTTCTTC. It is translated as CASSYSLNEQFF. The gene calls are TRBV6-5 and TRBJ2-1, with D uncertain. The V and J ends lost 2 bases and 6 bases respectively, with 5 bases between them. CDR3 length: 12 amino acids. The V gene's germline CDR1 is MNHEY and CDR2 SVGAGI.

The V and J genes are TRBV27 and TRBJ1-2, with 8 positions matching TRBD1. Germline values: CDR1 MNHEY, CDR2 SMNVEV (reference sequence). The CDR3 has 14 amino acids. Trimming took 4 bases from V and 9 from J; bases not matched to a gene: 10. The CDR3 loop is CASSSNGQGGSYTF. CDR3 bases: TGTGCCAGCAGTTCGAACGGACAGGGAGGAAGCTACACCTTC.

The V call is TRBV10-3, the J call TRBJ2-5; 7 positions match TRBD1. The CDR3 runs 15 residues. Germline V gene data show CDR1 as ENHRY and CDR2 as SYGVKD. After removal of 0 bases from V and 5 bases from J, the junction contained 6 bases not matched to a gene. CDR3 sequence (DNA): TGTGCCATCAGTGAGTCAAGAGGGGGCGCGGAGACCCAGTACTTC. Translation gives CAISESRGGAETQYF.

The chain employs TRBV3-1 and TRBJ2-5; TRBD2 matches 9 bases. Germline V gives CDR1 LGHDT, CDR2 YNNKEL (reference sequence). The J segment lost 4 bases and the V segment lost 0 bases, leaving 0 bases of the junction unmatched. The CDR3 consists of 14 residues. The CDR3 sequence is CASSQEAGGETQYF. CDR3 in DNA: TGTGCCAGCAGCCAAGAAGCGGGAGGAGAGACCCAGTACTTC.

The genes are TRBV5-1 and TRBJ2-2, with TRBD1 as a possible D gene (5 bases). The CDR3 is 16 amino acids. Trimming removed 1 base at V and 2 bases at J, with 12 bases between. Germline-derived CDR1 and CDR2 are SGHRS and YFSETQ. The CDR3 region is CASSLRGTINTGELFF. Here the CDR3 DNA reads TGCGCCAGCAGCTTGAGGGGAACTATTAACACCGGGGAGCTGTTTTTT.

J is TRBJ2-3 and V is TRBV6-5, with unresolved D. Germline V gives CDR1 MNHEY, CDR2 SVGAGI. The ends were cut back, 4 bases at V and 4 bases at J, with 6 bases in the middle. This CDR3 spans 12 amino acids. CDR3 region: CASSSSSDTQYF. The CDR3 DNA reads as TGTGCCAGCAGTTCGTCTTCAGATACGCAGTATTTT.

This clonotype has more than one count but fewer than ten. V gene TRBV5-1 combines with J gene TRBJ1-1, with D uncertain. The V gene lost 0 bases and the J gene lost 5 bases, with 11 bases spanning the gap. CDR3 length: 14 amino acids. From germline, CDR1 is SGHRS and CDR2 YFSETQ. The CDR3 is CASSLAWGRTEAFF. The CDR3 DNA follows: TGCGCCAGCAGCTTGGCGTGGGGTAGGACTGAAGCTTTCTTT.

This sequence joins TRBV13 and TRBJ1-2; a weak D match, TRBD1 (6 bases). The CDR3 extends over 14 amino acids. The V end lost 5 bases, the J end lost 7 bases, and 17 bases lay between the germline ends. CDR1 and CDR2 (germline): PRHDT, FYEKMQ (reference sequence). CDR3 nucleotides: TGTGCCAGCAGCAACGACAACCAGGGGCTTGGCTACACCTTC. Protein: CASSNDNQGLGYTF.

This clonotype came up many times. The chain carries TRBV12-3 or TRBV12-4 and TRBJ2-7, with 7 bases identical to TRBD1. This CDR3 has 15 residues. Trimming at V came to 6 bases and at J to 3 bases, leaving 11 bases not matched to a gene. DNA of the CDR3: TGTGCCAGCAGCAAAGACAGGGACCTGAGCTACGAGCAGTACTTC. This codes for CASSKDRDLSYEQYF.

The CDR3 protein is CASGKPTGIDTEAFF. CDR3 nucleotide sequence: TGTGCCAGCGGGAAACCGACAGGGATAGACACTGAAGCTTTCTTT. The chain employs TRBV7-9 and TRBJ1-1; 7 bases match TRBD1. From germline, CDR1 is SEHNR and CDR2 FQNEAQ (reference sequence). J was trimmed by 3 bases and V by 8 bases; bases with no gene match: 12. The CDR3 is made up of 15 amino acids. Full variable domain (rest looked up from reference TRBV7-9 and TRBJ1-1): DTGVSQNPRHKITKRGQNVTFRCDPISEHNRLYWYRQTLGQGPEFLTYFQNEAQLEKSRLLSDRFSAERPKGSFSTLEIQRTEQGDSAMYLCASGKPTGIDTEAFFGQGTRLTVV.

This sequence joins TRBV9 and TRBJ2-7; D could derive from TRBD1 or TRBD2 (6 bases each). The CDR3 sequence is 16 residues long. Between the trimmed V and J ends, which lost 2 bases and 10 bases, there was a span of 25 bases. Per the germline V gene, CDR1 is SGDLS and CDR2 is YYNGEE. CDR3 sequence reads: CASSVGGSGTKDTQYF. CDR3 coding DNA: TGTGCCAGCAGCGTGGGGGGCTCCGGGACAAAAGACACCCAGTACTTC.

The chain employs TRBV11-2 and TRBJ2-2; D remains ambiguous. This CDR3 spans 16 amino acids. CDR1 and CDR2 (germline): SGHAT, FQNNGV. Trimming removed 2 bases from V and 1 base from J, with 11 bases in between. DNA of the CDR3: TGTGCCAGCAGCTTACGGGCCCTCGTGAACACCGGGGAGCTGTTTTTT. Translated, it gives CASSLRALVNTGELFF.

The chain has TRBV18 and TRBJ1-4, with TRBD1 as a possible D gene (5 bases). The V gene lost 3 bases and the J gene lost 8 bases, with 13 bases spanning the gap. Germline CDR1 reads KGHSH; CDR2 reads LQKENI. This CDR3 comprises 14 residues. The CDR3 sequence is CASSPQDQGEKLFF. As DNA, the CDR3 is TGTGCCAGCTCACCGCAAGACCAGGGAGAAAAACTGTTTTTT.

There are a few counts of this clonotype. The V call is TRBV6-2 or TRBV6-3, the J call TRBJ2-4, with 8 bases lining up with TRBD2. CDR3 length equals 11 residues. Per the germline V gene, CDR1 is MNHEY and CDR2 is SVGEGT. J lost 15 bases, V lost 4 bases, and 5 bases had no gene match. CDR3 nucleotides: TGTGCCAGCAGTTCTAGCGGGTCTTCGTACTTC. Translation gives CASSSSGSSYF.

The chain links TRBV5-6 to TRBJ2-7; D may be TRBD1 or TRBD2 (5 bases each). The CDR3 runs to 13 residues. Trimming shortened V by 1 base and J by 11 bases, and 16 bases separated the two germline ends. Germline V CDR1 and CDR2: SGHDT, YYEEEE. The CDR3 nucleotides read TGTGCCAGCAGCTTGTCACAGGCAACTAGGAAGTACTTC. This sequence encodes CASSLSQATRKYF. Combining the CDR3 with reference TRBV5-6 and TRBJ2-7 gives the whole variable domain DAGVTQSPTHLIKTRGQQVTLRCSPKSGHDTVSWYQQALGQGPQFIFQYYEEEERQRGNFPDRFSGHQFPNYSSELNVNALLLGDSALYLCASSLSQATRKYFGPGTRLTVT.

The chain carries TRBV20-1 and TRBJ1-1; D is possibly TRBD1 (5 bases). Trimming removed 0 bases from V and 0 bases from J, with 8 bases in between. CDR1 and CDR2 (germline): DFQATT, SNEGSKA (reference sequence). CDR3 length: 14 residues. In DNA, the CDR3 is TGCAGTGCTAGAGACGGGACCATGAACACTGAAGCTTTCTTT. It codes for CSARDGTMNTEAFF.

The J gene is TRBJ2-3, the V gene TRBV5-1; D perhaps matches TRBD2 (6 bases). The V and J ends lost 4 bases and 2 bases respectively, with 11 bases between them. The CDR3 is made up of 14 amino acids. Per germline, CDR1 SGHRS and CDR2 YFSETQ. CDR3 region: CASSPADYTDTQYF. The DNA for the CDR3 is TGCGCCAGCAGCCCCGCGGACTACACAGATACGCAGTATTTT.

This clonotype was found a few times. The chain recombines TRBV7-9 with TRBJ2-7, with a tentative D call TRBD2 (6 bases). The CDR3 extends over 13 amino acids. Germline V gives CDR1 SEHNR, CDR2 FQNEAQ (reference sequence). V gave up 6 bases and J gave up 1 base, with 10 bases separating them. The CDR3 loop is CASRPSGSYEQYF. CDR3 in DNA: TGTGCCAGCAGGCCCAGCGGGTCCTACGAGCAGTACTTC. Using reference TRBV7-9 and TRBJ2-7 for the parts outside the CDR3, the full variable domain is DTGVSQNPRHKITKRGQNVTFRCDPISEHNRLYWYRQTLGQGPEFLTYFQNEAQLEKSRLLSDRFSAERPKGSFSTLEIQRTEQGDSAMYLCASRPSGSYEQYFGPGTRLTVT.

Comment on this clonotype: At one end the junction does not follow the germline gene, possibly because of a read error. The chain carries TRBV29-1 and TRBJ1-2; TRBD1 agrees at 11 bases. CDR1 is SQVTM, CDR2 ANQGSEA, per germline. The CDR3 runs 12 residues. The CDR3, as DNA: TGCAGCGTTCCGGACAGGGGGCTTGGCTGCACCTTC. It specifies CSVPDRGLGCTF. The complete variable domain, with remaining parts taken from reference TRBV29-1 and TRBJ1-2, reads SAVISQKPSRDICQRGTSLTIQCQVDSQVTMMFWYRQQPGQSLTLIATANQGSEATYESGFVIDKFPISRPNLTFSTLTVSNMSPEDSSIYLCSVPDRGLGCTFGSGTRLTVV.

V usage is TRBV6-6 and J usage is TRBJ2-7; a possible D gene is TRBD2 (7 bases). The V gene lost 5 bases and the J gene lost 0 bases, with 11 bases spanning the gap. The CDR3 contains 14 residues. The V gene's germline CDR1 is MNHNY and CDR2 SVGAGI (reference sequence). Here the CDR3 reads CASSGRGASYEQYF. The CDR3 region has the DNA TGTGCCAGCAGTGGCCGGGGGGCCTCCTACGAGCAGTACTTC.

CDR3 sequence reads: CASSFRYSPSTDTQYF. In nucleotides, the CDR3 is TGCGCCAGCAGCTTCCGCTACAGCCCTAGCACAGATACGCAGTATTTT. The chain combines TRBV5-1 with TRBJ2-3; D is uncertain. Germline V gene sequence: CDR1 SGHRS, CDR2 YFSETQ. V lost 2 bases, J lost 0 bases, and 13 bases lay in between. This CDR3 comprises 16 residues.

This clonotype came up a few times. This sequence joins TRBV6-6 and TRBJ2-1; D remains ambiguous. The CDR3 covers 16 residues. Looked up from germline, CDR1 is MNHNY and CDR2 is SVGAGI (reference sequence). V lost 0 bases and J lost 5, with 14 bases in between. DNA for the CDR3: TGTGCCAGCAGTTACTCTCGGTATAGGAAGGACAATGAGCAGTTCTTC. Its translation is CASSYSRYRKDNEQFF.

A word on this clonotype: One end of the junction is discordant with germline, which a read error may explain. The chain has TRBV7-6 and TRBJ2-1; 7 nucleotides line up with TRBD2. Germline loops: CDR1 SGHVS, CDR2 FNYEAQ. The CDR3 covers 15 residues. The CDR3 protein is CASSLVETSKNERFF. The CDR3 nucleotides read TGTGCCAGCAGCTTAGTGGAGACTAGCAAAAATGAGCGGTTCTTC.

CDR3 DNA: TGCGCCAGCAACCTCGCCGTCGGCAATGAGCAGTTCTTC. Translating gives CASNLAVGNEQFF. The chain carries TRBV5-1 and TRBJ2-1, with D hard to call. CDR3 length: 13 amino acids. Trimming took off 6 bases at V and 6 bases at J, with 13 bases between the two ends. Germline lookup yields CDR1 SGHRS and CDR2 YFSETQ.

CDR3 sequence reads: CASSQDRGFPNEKLFF. The CDR3 nucleotides are TGTGCCAGCAGTCAGGACAGGGGGTTCCCAAATGAAAAACTGTTTTTT. This chain joins TRBV12-3 or TRBV12-4 and TRBJ1-4; TRBD1 agrees at 10 bases. The ends lost 5 bases at V and 5 bases at J; junction bases unmatched: 8. CDR3 length equals 16 residues.

V usage is TRBV7-3 and J usage is TRBJ1-1; no reliable D call. This CDR3 is built from 15 residues. CDR1 SGHTA and CDR2 FQGTGA come from the germline V gene. With 5 bases removed from V and 0 bases from J, the gap between germline ends came to 13 bases. CDR3 nucleotides: TGTGCCAGCAGCCCGGGAGGCCCTATGAACACTGAAGCTTTCTTT. This gives the protein CASSPGGPMNTEAFF.

The rearrangement links TRBV6-5 to TRBJ2-1, with 7 bases matching TRBD2. The CDR3 consists of 17 residues. Germline V lookup: CDR1 MNHEY, CDR2 SVGAGI. Trimming at V came to 4 bases and at J to 8 bases, leaving 17 bases not matched to a gene. As DNA, the CDR3 is TGTGCCAGCAGTTCCTACCCTAAGCGCGGGGGTGTATATGAGCAGTTCTTC. Translating gives CASSSYPKRGGVYEQFF.

This clonotype appeared a few times. The rearrangement joins TRBV12-3 or TRBV12-4 to TRBJ2-2, with 10 bases matching TRBD1. With V trimmed by 8 bases and J by 5 bases, 14 bases remained unmatched. The CDR3 contains 17 residues. In DNA form, the CDR3 reads TGTGCCAGCTCCGATGTGACGGACAGGGGGGGAACCGGGGAGCTGTTTTTT. It yields the protein CASSDVTDRGGTGELFF.

With regard to this clonotype: At one boundary the junction diverges from the germline segment, which might be a read error. The J gene is TRBJ2-7, the V gene TRBV5-1, with a tentative D call TRBD1 (6 bases). There are 14 residues in the CDR3. Germline loops: CDR1 SGHRS, CDR2 YFSETQ. Here the CDR3 DNA reads TGCGCCAGCAGCTTGGGACAGGCTCTATCCGAGCGGTACTTC. Its translation: CASSLGQALSERYF.

The chain is built from TRBV20-1 and TRBJ2-1, with 11 nucleotides matching TRBD2. The CDR3 has 14 residues. CDR1 and CDR2 from the germline V gene are DFQATT and SNEGSKA (reference sequence). The CDR3 region is CSSPIAGGYNEQFF. The CDR3 region has the DNA TGCAGCTCCCCGATAGCGGGGGGGTACAATGAGCAGTTCTTC.